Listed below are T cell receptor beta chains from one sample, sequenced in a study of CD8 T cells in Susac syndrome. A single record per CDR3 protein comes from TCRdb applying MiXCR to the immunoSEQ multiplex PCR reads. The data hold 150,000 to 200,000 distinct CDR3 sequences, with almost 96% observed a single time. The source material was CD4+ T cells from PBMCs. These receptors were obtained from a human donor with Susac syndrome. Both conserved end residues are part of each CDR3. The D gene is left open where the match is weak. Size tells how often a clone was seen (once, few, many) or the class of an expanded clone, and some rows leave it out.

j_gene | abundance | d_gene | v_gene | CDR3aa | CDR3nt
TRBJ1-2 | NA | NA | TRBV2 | CASSERRSGYGYTF | TGTGCCAGCAGTGAGAGGCGGTCGGGCTATGGCTACACCTTC
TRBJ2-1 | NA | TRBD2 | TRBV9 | CASSVDLRAGAGDNEQFF | TGTGCCAGCAGCGTAGACCTAAGAGCGGGGGCCGGGGACAATGAGCAGTTCTTC
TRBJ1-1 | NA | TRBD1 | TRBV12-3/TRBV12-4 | CASSLRTGAGTEAFF | TGTGCCAGCAGTTTGAGGACAGGGGCCGGCACTGAAGCTTTCTTT
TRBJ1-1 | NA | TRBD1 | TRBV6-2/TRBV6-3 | CASSLQGADTEAFF | TGTGCCAGCAGTCTACAGGGGGCGGACACTGAAGCTTTCTTT
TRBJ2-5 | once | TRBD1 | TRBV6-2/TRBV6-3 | CASSKGQFPYQETQYF | TGTGCCAGCAGTAAGGGACAGTTCCCGTACCAAGAGACCCAGTACTTC
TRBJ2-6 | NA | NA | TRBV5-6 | CASSLDSDSGANVLTF | TGTGCCAGCAGCTTGGACAGCGACTCTGGGGCCAACGTCCTGACTTTC
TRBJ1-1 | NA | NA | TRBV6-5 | CASRPSGVNTEAFF | TGTGCCAGCAGGCCCTCGGGTGTGAACACTGAAGCTTTCTTT
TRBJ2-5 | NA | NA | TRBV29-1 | CSVDRTVQETQYF | TGCAGCGTTGACCGGACGGTTCAAGAGACCCAGTACTTC
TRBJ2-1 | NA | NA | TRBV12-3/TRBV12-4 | CASSPRWGGENEQFF | TGTGCCAGCAGCCCACGATGGGGGGGCGAGAATGAGCAGTTCTTC
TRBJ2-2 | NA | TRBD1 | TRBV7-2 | CASSLLQGATGELFF | TGTGCCAGCAGCTTGCTACAGGGGGCAACGGGGGAGCTGTTTTTT
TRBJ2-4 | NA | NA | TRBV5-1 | CASSLAGGESKNIQYF | TGCGCCAGCAGCTTGGCCGGGGGCGAATCCAAAAACATTCAGTACTTC
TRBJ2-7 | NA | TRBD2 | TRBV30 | CAWGLDINEQYF | TGTGCCTGGGGACTAGACATCAACGAGCAGTACTTC
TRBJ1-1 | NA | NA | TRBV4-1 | CASSQEAGRRTEAFF | TGCGCCAGCAGCCAAGAAGCAGGTCGGAGGACTGAAGCTTTCTTT
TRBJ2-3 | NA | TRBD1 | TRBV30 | CAWSRGLEGTQYF | TGTGCCTGGAGTAGGGGGCTGGAAGGTACGCAGTATTTT
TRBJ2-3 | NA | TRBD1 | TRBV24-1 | CATRGTGLTDTQYF | TGTGCCACCAGAGGGACAGGGCTTACAGATACGCAGTATTTT
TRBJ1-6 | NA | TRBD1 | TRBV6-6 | CASTQPRGAYNSPLHF | TGTGCCAGCACCCAACCCAGGGGGGCCTATAATTCACCCCTCCACTTT
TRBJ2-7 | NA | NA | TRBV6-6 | CASSLQGFRYEQYF | TGTGCCAGCAGCCTGCAGGGGTTCAGGTACGAGCAGTACTTC
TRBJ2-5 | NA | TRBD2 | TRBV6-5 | CASSRLAPRQETQYF | TGTGCCAGCAGTCGACTAGCCCCGCGCCAAGAGACCCAGTACTTC
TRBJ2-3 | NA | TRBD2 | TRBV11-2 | CASSLDLVAGVSTDTQYF | TGTGCCAGCAGCTTAGATCTGGTAGCGGGGGTTAGCACAGATACGCAGTATTTT
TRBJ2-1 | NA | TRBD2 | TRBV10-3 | CAISATSGHNEQFF | TGTGCCATCAGTGCTACTAGCGGGCACAATGAGCAGTTCTTC
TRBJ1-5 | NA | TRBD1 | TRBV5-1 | CASSPTGNNQPQHF | TGCGCCAGCAGCCCGACAGGGAACAATCAGCCCCAGCATTTT
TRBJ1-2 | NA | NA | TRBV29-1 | CSTRQSNYGYTF | TGCAGCACCCGACAATCTAACTATGGCTACACCTTC
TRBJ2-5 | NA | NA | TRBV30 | CAWSVRDPKEETQYF | TGTGCCTGGAGTGTACGGGACCCAAAGGAAGAGACCCAGTACTTC
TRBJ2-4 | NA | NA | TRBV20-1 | CTVDSTKNIQYF | TGCACTGTGGACAGTACCAAAAACATTCAGTACTTC
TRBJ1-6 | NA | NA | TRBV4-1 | CASSPTDERPLHF | TGCGCCAGCAGCCCTACTGACGAGAGGCCCCTCCACTTT
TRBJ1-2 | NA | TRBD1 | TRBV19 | CASSIRDRGNGYTF | TGTGCCAGTAGTATAAGGGACAGGGGCAATGGCTACACCTTC
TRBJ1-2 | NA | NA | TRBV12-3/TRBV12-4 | CASSFLQRGGYTF | TGTGCCAGCAGTTTCCTCCAGCGGGGTGGCTACACCTTC
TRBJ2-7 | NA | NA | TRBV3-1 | CASSQGFREQYF | TGTGCCAGCAGCCAAGGCTTCCGAGAGCAGTACTTC
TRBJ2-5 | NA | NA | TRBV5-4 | CASRGSTVGLGETQYF | TGTGCCAGCAGAGGTTCAACAGTGGGGTTAGGAGAGACCCAGTACTTC
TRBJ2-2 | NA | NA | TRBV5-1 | CASSLEGSTNTGELFF | TGCGCCAGCAGCTTGGAGGGTTCGACGAACACCGGGGAGCTGTTTTTT
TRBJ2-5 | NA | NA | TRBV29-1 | CSVERETQYF | TGCAGCGTTGAAAGGGAGACCCAGTACTTC
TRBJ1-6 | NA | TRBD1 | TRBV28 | CASSLGNRGLGNSPLHF | TGTGCCAGCAGTTTGGGTAACAGGGGGCTTGGGAATTCACCCCTCCACTTT
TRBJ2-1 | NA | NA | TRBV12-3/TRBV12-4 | CAGAGELYNEQFF | TGTGCCGGCGCAGGCGAACTTTACAATGAGCAGTTCTTC
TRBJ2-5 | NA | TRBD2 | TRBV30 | CAWSVPSGGQETQYF | TGTGCCTGGAGTGTACCAAGCGGGGGGCAAGAGACCCAGTACTTC
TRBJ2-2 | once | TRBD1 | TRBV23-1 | CASSQSRTGGFHGELFF | TGCGCCAGCAGTCAGTCTAGGACAGGGGGTTTTCACGGGGAGCTGTTTTTT
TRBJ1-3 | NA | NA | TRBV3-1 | CASSQGRGSGNTIYF | TGTGCCAGCAGCCAAGGGAGGGGTTCTGGAAACACCATATATTTT
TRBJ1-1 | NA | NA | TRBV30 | CAWSRLRGDTEAFF | TGTGCCTGGAGTAGGTTGAGGGGAGACACTGAAGCTTTCTTT
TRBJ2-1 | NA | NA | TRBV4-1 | CASSQDVRLVDEQFF | TGCGCCAGCAGCCAAGATGTGAGACTAGTGGATGAGCAGTTCTTC
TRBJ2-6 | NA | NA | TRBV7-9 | CASRANVLTF | TGTGCCAGTCGGGCCAACGTCCTGACTTTC
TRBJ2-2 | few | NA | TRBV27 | CASSFGQGNTGELFF | TGTGCCAGCAGTTTTGGGCAGGGCAACACCGGGGAGCTGTTTTTT
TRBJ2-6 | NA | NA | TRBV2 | CASSEQRAGANVLTF | TGTGCCAGCAGTGAACAACGGGCTGGGGCCAACGTCCTGACTTTC
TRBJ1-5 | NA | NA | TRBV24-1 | CATSDFRTANQPQHF | TGTGCCACCAGTGATTTTCGGACAGCCAATCAGCCCCAGCATTTT
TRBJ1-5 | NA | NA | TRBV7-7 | CASSASTSEPQHF | TGTGCTAGCAGCGCGTCAACATCCGAGCCCCAGCATTTT
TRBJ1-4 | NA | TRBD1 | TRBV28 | CASSTQDRGEKLFF | TGTGCCAGCAGTACCCAGGACAGGGGGGAAAAACTGTTTTTT
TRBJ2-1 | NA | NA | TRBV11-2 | CASSSGSRIEQFF | TGTGCCAGCAGCTCCGGGTCTAGGATTGAGCAGTTCTTC
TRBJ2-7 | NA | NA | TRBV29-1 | CSVDRVRDEQYF | TGCAGCGTTGATCGGGTTCGCGACGAGCAGTACTTC
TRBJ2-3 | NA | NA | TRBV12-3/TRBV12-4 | CASSFIGDTQYF | TGTGCCAGCAGTTTTATCGGGGATACGCAGTATTTT
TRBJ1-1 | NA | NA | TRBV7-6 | CASSFTAQNTEAFF | TGTGCCAGCAGCTTTACGGCCCAGAACACTGAAGCTTTCTTT
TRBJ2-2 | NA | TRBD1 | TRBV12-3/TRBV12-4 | CASSSDRGWDGELFF | TGTGCCAGCAGCTCCGACAGGGGGTGGGACGGGGAGCTGTTTTTT